This T cell receptor (beta chain) appears in the sequencing data of a study of T-cell reconstitution after alpha-beta-depleted transplantation in children. Broader study findings: Surviving recipient T cells and intrathymic progenitors accounted for some patients' high TCRbeta diversity at day 60. The authors attributed T-cell counts and diversity one year after transplant mostly to newly produced T cells.

Worth noting for this clonotype: The antigen remains undetermined.

Unique molecular identifiers were built into the TCRbeta library. TCRdb itself ran the PCR reads through MiXCR, one entry per CDR3 protein. The sample comprises more than 300,000 distinct CDR3 sequences, 15% to 20% of which are singletons, and approximately 44% rests with the top ten. This clonotype was obtained from a male patient aged 2 to 9 who had a stem cell transplant for acute lymphoblastic leukemia, so the T cells may come from the graft donor. The material sequenced was PBMCs, mostly from graft donor cells, taken 360 days after TCRalphabeta/CD19-depleted stem cell transplant.

The CDR3 region is CASSDPRDPYNEQFF. The CDR3 bases are TGTGCCAGCAGTGACCCCCGGGACCCCTACAATGAGCAGTTCTTC. The V gene is TRBV25-1, the J gene TRBJ2-1; D may correspond to TRBD1 or TRBD2 (5 bases each). Trimming stripped 3 bases from V and 2 bases from J, with 11 bases between. The CDR3 has 15 residues. CDR1 MGHDK and CDR2 SYGVNS come from the germline V gene.